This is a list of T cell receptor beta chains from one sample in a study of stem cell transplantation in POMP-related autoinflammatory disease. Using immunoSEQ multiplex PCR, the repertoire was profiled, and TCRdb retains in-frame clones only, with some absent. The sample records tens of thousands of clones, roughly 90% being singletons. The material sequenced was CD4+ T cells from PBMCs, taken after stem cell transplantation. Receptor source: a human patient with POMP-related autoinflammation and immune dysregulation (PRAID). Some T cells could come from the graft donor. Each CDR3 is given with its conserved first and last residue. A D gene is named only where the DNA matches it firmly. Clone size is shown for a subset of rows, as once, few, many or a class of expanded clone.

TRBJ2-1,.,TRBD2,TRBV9,TGTGCCAGCAGCGTAGTACTAGCGGGGGTCAATGAGCAGTTCTTC,CASSVVLAGVNEQFF
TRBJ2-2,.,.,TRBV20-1,TGCAGTGCTAGTCAGGTTTTTCCCGGGGAGCTGTTTTTT,CSASQVFPGELFF
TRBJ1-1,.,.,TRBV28,TGTGCCAACCAACCGGGGGGTCCAGGGACTGAAGCTTTCTTT,CANQPGGPGTEAFF
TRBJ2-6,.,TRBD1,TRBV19,TGTGCCAGTAGTCTAAGCACCCCAGGGGGCTGGGGGGCCAACGTCCTGACTTTC,CASSLSTPGGWGANVLTF
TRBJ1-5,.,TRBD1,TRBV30,TGTGCCTGGAGCCCCCGGGACAGGCGCAATCAGCCCCAGCATTTT,CAWSPRDRRNQPQHF
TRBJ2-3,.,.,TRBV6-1,TGTGCCAGCAGTGAGCGAGGGGCGAGGTTTCGAGATACGCAGTATTTT,CASSERGARFRDTQYF
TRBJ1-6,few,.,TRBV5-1,TGCGCCAGCAGCTTGGATCGGGGCAGTAATTCACCCCTCCACTTT,CASSLDRGSNSPLHF
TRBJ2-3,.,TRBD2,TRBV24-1,TGTGCCACCAGTGCCCTTAGCGGGCCCACAGATACGCAGTATTTT,CATSALSGPTDTQYF
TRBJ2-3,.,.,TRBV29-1,TGCAGCGTTGAAGACGGGCGGGATACGCAGTATTTT,CSVEDGRDTQYF
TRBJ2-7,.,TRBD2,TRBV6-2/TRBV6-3,TGTGCCAACAGTTACGAGGCGGGAGTAGGTTCCGAGCAGTACTTC,CANSYEAGVGSEQYF
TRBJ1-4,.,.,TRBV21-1,TGTGCCAGCAGCAAAACGGGGTTTTTGGGACAGGGAGGGGGAAAACTGTTTTTT,CASSKTGFLGQGGGKLFF